These 6 T cell receptor beta chains were all obtained from the same sample, sequenced in a study of blood T cell repertoires in COVID-19. This table comes from immunoSEQ multiplex PCR, and its TCRdb copy is limited to in-frame clones, with some not included. The sample contains over 300,000 clones, 90% of which appear only once. Sequencing used peripheral blood. These receptors were obtained from a young man with active or convalescent COVID-19.

This sequence joins TRBV6-6 and TRBJ1-6, with D possibly matching TRBD1 (5 bases). CDR3 length: 14 residues. Germline V lookup: CDR1 MNHNY, CDR2 SVGAGI (reference sequence). Trimming removed 7 bases from V and 7 bases from J, with 14 bases in between. The CDR3, as DNA: TGTGCCAGCACCCTCGGGGGGATAAATTCACCCCTCCACTTT. Translating gives CASTLGGINSPLHF.

This chain joins TRBV4-1 and TRBJ2-1, with 9 bases matching TRBD1. CDR1 and CDR2 (germline): MGHRA, YSYEKL. V lost 2 bases to trimming and J lost 2 bases; unmatched junction nucleotides: 10. The CDR3 is 18 residues long. The chain's CDR3 is CASSQIWTGDGPYNEQFF. As DNA, the CDR3 is TGCGCCAGCAGCCAAATCTGGACAGGGGATGGCCCCTACAATGAGCAGTTCTTC.

The chain employs TRBV18 and TRBJ1-2; 9 nucleotides match TRBD1. There are 17 residues in the CDR3. Germline CDR1 and CDR2: KGHSH and LQKENI. V trimming: 5 bases; J trimming: 5 bases; junction bases outside the gene matches: 15. Here the CDR3 reads CASSVGWTGVAGYGYTF. CDR3 in DNA: TGTGCCAGCTCAGTAGGATGGACAGGGGTCGCTGGATATGGCTACACCTTC. Supplemented by reference TRBV18 and TRBJ1-2, the full variable domain reads NAGVMQNPRHLVRRRGQEARLRCSPMKGHSHVYWYRQLPEEGLKFMVYLQKENIIDESGMPKERFSAEFPKEGPSILRIQQVVRGDSAAYFCASSVGWTGVAGYGYTFGSGTRLTVV.

The chain carries TRBV7-9 and TRBJ1-4; tentative D call: TRBD1 (6 bases). Germline V gives CDR1 SEHNR, CDR2 FQNEAQ (reference sequence). V lost 6 bases and J 7 bases, leaving 9 bases between the germline ends. The CDR3 covers 12 residues. CDR3 in amino acids: CASRGAGEKLFF. The CDR3 DNA sequence: TGTGCCAGCAGGGGGGCCGGTGAAAAACTGTTTTTT.

The V call is TRBV28, the J call TRBJ1-5; D gene uncertain. Trimming took 7 bases from V and 2 from J, leaving 12 bases between them. The CDR3 runs 14 residues. Germline values: CDR1 MDHEN, CDR2 SYDVKM. Written as DNA, the CDR3 is TGTGCCAGCATCGCGCCCTTTGGCAATCAGCCCCAGCATTTT. Translated: CASIAPFGNQPQHF.

This chain uses TRBV6-2 or TRBV6-3 with TRBJ2-7; 10 positions match TRBD2. The CDR3 covers 13 residues. Trimming at V came to 2 bases and at J to 7 bases, leaving 2 bases not matched to a gene. Germline V gives CDR1 MNHEY, CDR2 SVGEGT. The CDR3 protein is CASSYTTSGEQYF. CDR3 bases: TGTGCCAGCAGTTACACGACTAGCGGGGAGCAGTACTTC.